The TCR beta chain under discussion was sequenced for a study of T cells in Graves' hyperthyroidism and ophthalmopathy. There are many counts of this clonotype. The CDR3 is 16 amino acids. In germline, CDR1 is SEHNR, CDR2 FQNEAQ (reference sequence). V dropped 5 bases and J dropped 7; count of bases not matched to a gene: 11. The TCR beta CDR3 regions underwent amplification using RNA transcripts as the source. Carried out on the TCR CDR3, a first-round RT-PCR used the HTBI primer set. TCRdb ran MiXCR on the multiplex PCR reads and lists one entry per CDR3 protein. The sample yields about 680,000 distinct CDR3 sequences, just over 35% seen once.

The TCR comes from a woman in her thirties or forties with Graves' hyperthyroidism. Sample: blood. This chain uses TRBV7-9 with TRBJ1-4, with 9 bases lining up with TRBD1. The CDR3 spells CASSPPGGTGTEKLFF. In nucleotides, the CDR3 is TGTGCCAGCAGCCCCCCGGGTGGGACAGGGACTGAAAAACTGTTTTTT.